This TCR beta chain is drawn from a study of early T cells in non-severe SARS-CoV-2 infection. Study-wide context: Sequencing input comprised bulk RNA from unsorted whole blood; chain pairing was not available.

The CDR3 totals 14 residues. The germline gives CDR1 SSHAT, CDR2 FNYEAQ (reference sequence). Study-wide results and limits: Anti-spike CD8 responses were favored by VDJdb matching, which missed private and CD4 specificities.

As for this clonotype: Its antigen is still unknown. The junction shows a germline mismatch at one end, possibly a read error.

Individual cDNA molecules received unique molecular identifiers during library preparation. TCRdb passed the 5' RACE reads through MiXCR, listing each CDR3 protein once. Of approximately 76,000 distinct CDR3 sequences listed, over 11% were seen once; the top ten hold roughly 3%. The sequence derives from an adult who was a healthcare worker with PCR-confirmed SARS-CoV-2 infection or an uninfected control (not recorded which). This chain joins TRBV7-7 and TRBJ2-1; possibly TRBD2 for D (6 bases). Sample: whole blood. The CDR3 nucleotides read TGTGCTAGCAGCGCATATGGCGGGGACAATGAGCAGTTCTTC. This gives the protein CASSAYGGDNEQFF.